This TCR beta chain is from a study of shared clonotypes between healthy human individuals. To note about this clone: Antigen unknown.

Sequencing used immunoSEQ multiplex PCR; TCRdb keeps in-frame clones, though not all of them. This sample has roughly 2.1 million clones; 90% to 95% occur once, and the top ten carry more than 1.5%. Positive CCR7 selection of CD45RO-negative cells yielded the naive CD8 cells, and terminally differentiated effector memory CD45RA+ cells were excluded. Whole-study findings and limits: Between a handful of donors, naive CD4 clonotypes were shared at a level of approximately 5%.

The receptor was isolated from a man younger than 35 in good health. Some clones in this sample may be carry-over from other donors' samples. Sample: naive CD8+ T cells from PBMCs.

In DNA, the CDR3 is TGTGCCAGCAGTGAATGGGGGACAGGGGTTCGCGAGCAGTACTTC. Its protein is CASSEWGTGVREQYF. The V and J genes are TRBV25-1 and TRBJ2-7; TRBD1 matches at 10 bases. Germline V CDR1 and CDR2: MGHDK, SYGVNS. The CDR3 is 15 amino acids. V trimming: 1 base; J trimming: 6 bases; junction bases outside the gene matches: 6.